This TCR beta chain was retrieved from a study of blood T cell repertoires in COVID-19. Looking at the study overall: The origin of the acute and convalescent COVID-19 samples was the United States, Italy and Spain. Sources were T cells, B-cell-depleted T cells, or PBMCs; the material itself was cDNA or gDNA.

Authors' analysis steps: Quantification of nucleated cells was approximated via reference gene primer amplification. Assay used: immunoSEQ multiplex PCR; TCRdb lists only in-frame clones, some missing. From that table come the V and J calls and clone size; the DNA was used to work out D and trimming. Among over 95,000 clones listed, about 85% were seen once. The specimen sequenced was peripheral blood. The clonotype comes from a man aged 40-50 years with acute or convalescent COVID-19.

Here the CDR3 DNA reads TGTGCCAGCAGCCGGACTAGCGGGGGGGCCTACAATGAGCAGTTCTTC. Protein: CASSRTSGGAYNEQFF. This chain joins TRBV14 and TRBJ2-1, with TRBD2 matching 15 bases. The ends lost 4 bases at V and 2 bases at J; junction bases unmatched: 0. CDR1 is SGHDN and CDR2 is FVKESK in the germline V gene. This CDR3 spans 16 amino acids.